This T cell receptor beta chain stems from a study of Tregs in tolerant kidney transplant recipients (dated by TCRdb to the late 2010s). About the study as a whole: Before combined kidney and bone marrow transplantation, this study identified donor-specific regulatory T cells using TCRbeta sequencing and then followed those same cells after transplant. In 3 healthy controls, several methods of expanding Tregs specific for an allogeneic donor were compared by TCRbeta repertoire sequencing.

Looking up the germline V gene (reference sequence) yields CDR1 GTSNPN and CDR2 SVGIG. V trim: 3 bases; J trim: 7 bases; unmatched bases: 9. Including the terminal cysteine and phenylalanine, the CDR3 comprises 15 residues. This entry keeps only the CDR3 DNA: 45 bases, framed from base 1. For TCRbeta CDR3 sequencing, genomic DNA was extracted from sorted cells using the QIAGEN DNeasy Blood and Tissue Kit. Through immunoSEQ, high-throughput TCRbeta CDR3 sequencing was done commercially, including PCR amplification with internal controls and bias correction. For the original study's pipeline: A unique productive TCRbeta sequence was defined by the CDR3 nucleotide sequence when primers matched, and otherwise by the CDR3 amino acid sequence together with the Vbeta and Jbeta genes. To correct for sorting error, sequences found in more than one sorted population at a frequency ratio of 2:1 or less were discarded, and the remaining shared sequences were assigned to the population with the higher frequency. Sequences were defined as donor-reactive when expanded at least 5-fold in CFSE-low cells versus unstimulated cells and present at a frequency of at least 0.01% in CFSE-low cells. Jensen-Shannon divergence calculated on the top 100 TCRbeta sequences ranked by frequency was used to measure repertoire divergence. For any sample with multiple sequencing runs, sorting error was corrected in each run separately before the runs were pooled. The immuneACCESS repertoire file appears here via TCRdb, limited to in-frame rearrangements. These files lack a portion of the clones; in checked studies, under half of the deficit traces to unresolved V genes, and the cause of the others is not known. V, J and clone size are taken as reported in that table, and D and trimming were inferred from the DNA itself. The sample table shows about 59,000 clones, and around 82% are seen once. 4.5% to 6.5% of the sample belongs to the ten largest clones.

This clone was observed once. Its antigen specificity is not known. No qualities accompany the bases; no much larger clone lies one base away. Broader findings and caveats from the paper: Although technical replication error seemed to be minimal, the question of biological reproducibility was not addressed directly. Expanding Tregs with activated donor B cells appeared to identify the most biologically relevant and donor-specific TCRbeta repertoire. Because only a small number of patients were included, the study had limitations, and the results will need to be validated in larger populations as well as under other immunosuppression protocols.

Unstimulated Tregs (CD4+CD25+CD127-), CD4+ non-Tregs (CD4+CD25-), CD4 and CD8 cells were FACS-sorted from thawed PBMCs. Blood from healthy controls was obtained either as purchased buffy coats or from healthy volunteers. Healthy control blood was separated into PBMCs by Ficoll density gradient and cryopreserved, and patient PBMCs were collected both before and after transplant. This clonotype was sampled from a human donor in good health. Specimen: CD4+ T cells from blood. The chain joins TRBV30 to TRBJ1-6, with 7 bases aligning to TRBD1. The DNA sequence is TGTGCCTGGAGCACCCGGGACAGTCTAAATTCACCCCTCCACTTT. This sequence encodes CAWSTRDSLNSPLHF.